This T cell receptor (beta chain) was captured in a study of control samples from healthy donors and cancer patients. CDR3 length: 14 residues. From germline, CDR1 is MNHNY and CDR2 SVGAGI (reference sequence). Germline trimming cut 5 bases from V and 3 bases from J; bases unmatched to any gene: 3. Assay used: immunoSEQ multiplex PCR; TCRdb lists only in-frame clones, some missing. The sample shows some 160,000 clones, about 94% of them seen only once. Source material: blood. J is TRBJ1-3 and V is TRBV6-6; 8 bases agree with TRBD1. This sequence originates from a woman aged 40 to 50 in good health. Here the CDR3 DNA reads TGTGCCAGCAGTCGACAGGGGAGTGGAAACACCATATATTTT. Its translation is CASSRQGSGNTIYF.